Shown below are 27 T cell receptor beta chains from a single sample sequenced in a study of blood T cell repertoires in COVID-19. Using immunoSEQ multiplex PCR, the repertoire was profiled, and TCRdb retains in-frame clones only, with some absent. The sample yields over 85,000 clones, 82% seen once. The sample consisted of peripheral blood. The receptor source for this set is a woman aged 55-69 years with acute or convalescent COVID-19.

The rearrangement joins TRBV7-2 to TRBJ2-3; possibly TRBD1 for D (6 bases). This CDR3 contains 14 residues. V was clipped by 5 bases and J by 8 bases, with 17 bases between them. CDR1 and CDR2 from the germline V gene are SGHTA and FQGNSA. The CDR3 nucleotides are TGTGCCAGCAGCCCCGGGACAAAGAGGGTTACGCAGTATTTT. It encodes CASSPGTKRVTQYF.

This rearrangement joins TRBV19 to TRBJ1-5; D not resolved. The V end lost 7 bases, the J end lost 4 bases, and 20 bases lay between the germline ends. Germline V gene sequence: CDR1 LNHDA, CDR2 SQIVND (reference sequence). CDR3 length: 16 residues. CDR3 DNA: TGTGCCAGTACCCCGAGGTTTGTGGTTGGAAATCAGCCCCAGCATTTT. Its translation is CASTPRFVVGNQPQHF.

The chain links TRBV24-1 to TRBJ1-5; D is ambiguous. The CDR3 has 13 amino acids. Trimming shortened V by 4 bases and J by 7 bases, and 10 bases separated the two germline ends. The germline gives CDR1 KGHDR, CDR2 SFDVKD. CDR3 nucleotide sequence: TGTGCCACCAGTGACCAGCATAGCCAGCCCCAGCATTTT. Its protein is CATSDQHSQPQHF.

There are a few counts of this clone. V gene TRBV5-5 combines with J gene TRBJ1-1; D not certain. There are 11 residues in the CDR3. The germline CDR1 and CDR2 sequences are SGHKS and YYEKEE (reference sequence). V shed 1 base and J shed 11 bases, with 9 bases lying between them. DNA of the CDR3: TGTGCCAGCAGCTTGATCGAGAGGGCTTTCTTT. Its protein product is CASSLIERAFF.

The rearrangement links TRBV4-3 to TRBJ2-2; D may be TRBD1 (6 bases). The CDR3 extends over 17 amino acids. The germline gives CDR1 LGHNA, CDR2 YSLEER. Trimming removed 3 bases from V and 5 bases from J, with 19 bases in between. The CDR3 sequence is CASSQEGVGGWTGELFF. CDR3 DNA: TGCGCCAGCAGCCAGGAAGGGGTAGGGGGTTGGACCGGGGAGCTGTTTTTT.

This clone came up once. The rearrangement uses TRBV4-2 and TRBJ2-5; 10 bases are a match to TRBD2. The CDR3 is 17 amino acids. Germline V lookup: CDR1 LGHNA, CDR2 YNFKEQ. V was pared by 0 bases and J by 6 bases, with 10 bases of the junction left unmatched. In nucleotides, the CDR3 is TGTGCCAGCAGCCAAGATTACAGCGGGGGGGCCGGAAAGACCCAGTACTTC. Translating it yields CASSQDYSGGAGKTQYF.

This chain uses TRBV5-5 with TRBJ2-7; 7 nucleotides align to TRBD2. CDR3 length: 14 residues. Germline V gene sequence: CDR1 SGHKS, CDR2 YYEKEE (reference sequence). Trimming cost V 7 bases and J 2 bases; bases outside gene matches: 9. CDR3 sequence (DNA): TGTGCCAGCTCTACACGGGGGGACGCCTACGAGCAGTACTTC. Its translation: CASSTRGDAYEQYF.

The chain couples TRBV3-1 (or the pseudogene TRBV3-2) to TRBJ2-2; 7 nucleotides align to TRBD2. This CDR3 comprises 15 residues. Trimming removed 6 bases from V and 3 bases from J; junction bases left unmatched: 7. The V gene's germline CDR1 is LGHDT and CDR2 YNNKEL (reference sequence). CDR3 coding DNA: TGTGCCAGCAGAGCCGGGGGGTCGGACACCGGGGAGCTGTTTTTT. It specifies CASRAGGSDTGELFF.

In the case of this clone: Within the sample, other DNA sequences also encode this same CDR3. The chain combines TRBV28 with TRBJ1-2, with D possibly matching TRBD1 (5 bases). There are 12 residues in the CDR3. Germline CDR1 reads MDHEN; CDR2 reads SYDVKM. Trimming pared 5 bases from V and 4 bases from J, leaving 8 bases between. CDR3 amino acids: CASSTGFYGYTF. CDR3 DNA sequence: TGTGCCAGCAGTACAGGTTTCTATGGCTACACCTTC.

The V gene is TRBV18, the J gene TRBJ2-3, with 9 bases that match TRBD2. V gave up 1 base and J gave up 0 bases; unmatched junction bases: 11. The CDR3 runs to 19 residues. The germline V gene encodes CDR1 KGHSH and CDR2 LQKENI. The CDR3 here is CASSPRGGGAQTSTDTQYF. CDR3 in DNA: TGTGCCAGCTCACCACGTGGCGGGGGGGCCCAGACGAGCACAGATACGCAGTATTTT.

The chain has TRBV5-4 and TRBJ2-7; TRBD1 might be the D (6 bases). V lost 0 bases to trimming and J lost 2 bases, with 9 bases between them. The CDR3 runs to 14 residues. Germline V lookup: CDR1 SGHNT, CDR2 YYREEE (reference sequence). CDR3 region: CASSLVGQTYEQYF. In DNA form, the CDR3 reads TGTGCCAGCAGCTTGGTTGGACAGACCTACGAGCAGTACTTC.

The rearrangement uses TRBV21-1 and TRBJ2-4; the table's D call TRBD1 went unverified against the DNA. TRBV21-1 is tagged as a pseudogene. This CDR3 spans 17 amino acids. This CDR3 reads CASSKYRGRIAKNIQYF. The CDR3 DNA sequence: TGTGCCAGCAGCAAATACAGGGGGCGAATAGCCAAAAACATTCAGTACTTC.

This sequence joins TRBV6-2 or TRBV6-3 and TRBJ1-6; TRBD1 aligns across 12 bases. The CDR3 runs 17 residues. The germline CDR1 and CDR2 sequences are MNHEY and SVGEGT. The J segment lost 11 bases and the V segment lost 6 bases, leaving 14 bases of the junction unmatched. The CDR3 loop reads CASSLPTSGTGGTPLHF. The CDR3 nucleotides read TGTGCCAGCAGCCTACCAACTTCCGGGACAGGGGGCACACCCCTCCACTTT.

This clone was observed a few times. J is TRBJ2-7 and V is TRBV3-1 (or the pseudogene TRBV3-2); the D gene is possibly TRBD2 (6 bases). Looked up from germline, CDR1 is LGHDT and CDR2 is YNNKEL (reference sequence). Trimming pared 4 bases from V and 1 base from J, leaving 8 bases between. The CDR3 sequence is 13 residues long. This chain's CDR3 is CASSPLASYEQYF. The CDR3 DNA sequence: TGTGCCAGCAGCCCTCTAGCGTCCTACGAGCAGTACTTC.

This chain uses TRBV6-2 or TRBV6-3 with TRBJ2-4; 10 bases agree with TRBD2. J was trimmed by 4 bases and V by 4 bases; bases with no gene match: 1. The CDR3 is 14 residues long. CDR1 is MNHEY and CDR2 is SVGEGT in the germline V gene. The CDR3 sequence: CASSLAGGKNIQYF. The CDR3 nucleotides read TGTGCCAGCAGTTTAGCGGGGGGAAAAAACATTCAGTACTTC.

Turning to this clone: The junction differs from germline at one of its ends, possibly a read error. The chain carries TRBV6-6 and TRBJ2-1; possibly TRBD1 for D (6 bases). This CDR3 spans 13 amino acids. The germline CDR1 and CDR2 sequences are MNHNY and SVGAGI (reference sequence). CDR3 coding DNA: TGTGCCAGCAGTTACTCCCGTGACAGGTTCTTGCTCTTC. It is translated as CASSYSRDRFLLF.

The J gene is TRBJ2-1, the V gene TRBV4-1; D remains ambiguous. The CDR3 is made up of 15 amino acids. Germline CDR1 is MGHRA and CDR2 is YSYEKL. The V end lost 7 bases, the J end lost 9 bases, and 22 bases lay between the germline ends. The CDR3, as DNA: TGCGCCAGCACCCCGTGGGCTTTTAGTTCCAGTGAGCAGTTCTTC. Its translation is CASTPWAFSSSEQFF.

The chain employs TRBV6-2 or TRBV6-3 and TRBJ2-7; the D gene is possibly TRBD1 (6 bases). V was shortened by 4 bases and J by 6 bases, with 16 bases between the two germline ends. From germline, CDR1 is MNHEY and CDR2 SVGEGT. The length of the CDR3 is 14 residues. The CDR3 sequence: CASSSFPQGSEQYF. The CDR3 DNA is TGTGCCAGCAGTTCCTTTCCCCAGGGGAGCGAGCAGTACTTC.

The CDR3 nucleotides read TGTGCCAGCACCGGGGGGGGGACGAACTCCTACGAGCAGTACTTC. Translation gives CASTGGGTNSYEQYF. V usage is TRBV28 and J usage is TRBJ2-7; TRBD2 agrees at 8 bases. After removal of 7 bases from V and 0 bases from J, the junction contained 8 bases not matched to a gene. CDR3 length: 15 amino acids. CDR1 MDHEN and CDR2 SYDVKM come from the germline V gene.

The V and J genes are TRBV13 and TRBJ2-7, with TRBD1 matching over 7 bases. In germline, CDR1 is PRHDT, CDR2 FYEKMQ (reference sequence). The CDR3 covers 15 residues. V gave up 5 bases and J gave up 3 bases; unmatched junction bases: 10. CDR3 nucleotides: TGTGCCAGCAGCCAAGAGGGGGCTATCCACTACGAGCAGTACTTC. Its translation: CASSQEGAIHYEQYF.

The genes are TRBV5-1 and TRBJ1-2, with D maybe TRBD1 (5 bases). Trimming removed 0 bases at V and 3 bases at J, with 9 bases between. Per the germline V gene, CDR1 is SGHRS and CDR2 is YFSETQ. The CDR3 totals 14 residues. Here the CDR3 reads CASSLAGFDYGYTF. Written as DNA, the CDR3 is TGCGCCAGCAGCTTGGCAGGGTTTGACTATGGCTACACCTTC.

V gene TRBV5-5 combines with J gene TRBJ2-7; TRBD1 agrees at 9 bases. V gave up 8 bases and J gave up 6 bases; unmatched junction bases: 9. CDR1 is SGHKS, CDR2 YYEKEE, per germline (reference sequence). The CDR3 length is 13 residues. CDR3 loop: CASNPGQGLEQYF. The CDR3 nucleotides read TGTGCCAGTAACCCGGGACAGGGTCTCGAGCAGTACTTC.

The genes are TRBV3-1 (or the pseudogene TRBV3-2) and TRBJ1-2; TRBD1 matches 7 bases. Per the germline V gene, CDR1 is LGHDT and CDR2 is YNNKEL (reference sequence). Trimming took 3 bases from V and 6 from J; bases not matched to a gene: 7. This CDR3 spans 14 amino acids. The CDR3 bases are TGTGCCAGCAGCCACGACAGGGAGAGGCATGGCTACACCTTC. Its protein is CASSHDRERHGYTF.

This chain links TRBV7-2 with TRBJ1-3; possible D gene TRBD1, 6 bases. Trimming stripped 4 bases from V and 4 bases from J, with 14 bases between. Germline V gives CDR1 SGHTA, CDR2 FQGNSA. This CDR3 is built from 15 residues. The CDR3: CASSWAGAPGNTIYF. CDR3 coding DNA: TGTGCCAGCAGCTGGGCAGGGGCCCCCGGAAACACCATATATTTT.

V gene TRBV6-5 combines with J gene TRBJ1-6, with TRBD1 identical over 7 bases. Looked up from germline, CDR1 is MNHEY and CDR2 is SVGAGI. The CDR3 length is 14 residues. Trimming at V came to 8 bases and at J to 14 bases, leaving 15 bases not matched to a gene. The CDR3 region has the DNA TGTGCCAGCTTCCAACAGGGGTCGGGGACCACCCTCCACTTT. Translated: CASFQQGSGTTLHF.

The genes are TRBV5-4 and TRBJ2-5; 14 bases align to TRBD2. V trimming: 4 bases; J trimming: 5 bases; junction bases outside the gene matches: 7. CDR1 is SGHNT and CDR2 is YYREEE in the germline V gene (reference sequence). The CDR3 contains 16 residues. The CDR3 nucleotides read TGTGCCAGCAGCCCGACTAGCGGGGGGGCCCGGGAGACCCAGTACTTC. It yields the protein CASSPTSGGARETQYF.

V gene TRBV28 combines with J gene TRBJ1-5; no clear D gene. In germline, CDR1 is MDHEN, CDR2 SYDVKM. The CDR3 totals 12 residues. The V gene lost 7 bases and the J gene lost 3 bases, with 7 bases spanning the gap. The CDR3 here is CASTLLNQPQHF. DNA of the CDR3: TGTGCCAGCACCCTTCTCAATCAGCCCCAGCATTTT.